The clone carrying this T cell receptor beta chain was seen a few times. TCRdb analysed the 5' RACE reads with MiXCR anew, one entry per CDR3 protein. This sample carries roughly 71,000 distinct CDR3 sequences, less than 9.5% of them seen once, and the ten largest clones take about 2%. This specimen belongs to a study of spatial heterogeneity in lung cancer. Specified time point: blood at routine non-recurrence follow-up after resection. CDR1 and CDR2 from the germline V gene are MDHEN and SYDVKM. The CDR3 contains 14 residues. Trimming removed 11 bases from V and 7 bases from J, with 21 bases in between.

The sample in question was PBMCs, obtained at follow-up. V gene TRBV28 combines with J gene TRBJ2-1; D not resolved. The sequence came from a female donor with early-stage non-small cell lung cancer. CDR3 DNA sequence: TGTGCCTCGGAGTGGTCCCGTGCTACAAATGAGCAGTTCTTC. Amino acid sequence: CASEWSRATNEQFF.